These T cell receptor beta chains were read from a single sample in a study of blood T cell repertoires in COVID-19. Profiled with immunoSEQ multiplex PCR; TCRdb holds only in-frame clones, not every one. The sample records some 300,000 clones, around 89% being singletons. Input material: peripheral blood. Source of these receptors: a woman aged 35 to 49 with COVID-19, enrolled during active disease. CDR3s include the opening cysteine and the closing phenylalanine or tryptophan. The D gene is left open where the match is weak. Not every row has a clone size; where given, it reads once, few, many or a size class.

j_call,clone_size,d_call,v_call,cdr3_nt,cdr3_aa
TRBJ1-2,-,TRBD1,TRBV6-2/TRBV6-3,TGTGCCAGCAGTTACAAAGGGGGCACCTATGGCTACACCTTC,CASSYKGGTYGYTF
TRBJ2-7,-,-,TRBV6-5,TGTGCCAGCAGGGAGGGCGGGCGCTCCTACGAGCAGTACTTC,CASREGGRSYEQYF
TRBJ1-2,-,-,TRBV19,TGTGCCAGTAGTATACCCCGACAGGCCCGAGGGGCGATATATGGCTACACCTTC,CASSIPRQARGAIYGYTF
TRBJ2-5,-,TRBD2,TRBV3-1/TRBV3-2,TGTGCCAGCAGCCAAGATTCGCTAGCGGGAGCCCCCCCAGGGACCCAGTACTTC,CASSQDSLAGAPPGTQYF
TRBJ2-3,-,TRBD2,TRBV7-7,TGTGCTAGCAGCGTGACACTAGCGAGCACAGATACGCAGTATTTT,CASSVTLASTDTQYF
TRBJ1-5,-,-,TRBV7-2,TGTGCCAGCAGCCTTGGCAGGGGCCCCAATCAGCCCCAGCATTTT,CASSLGRGPNQPQHF
TRBJ2-2,-,-,TRBV18,TGTGCCAGCTCACCCTCCAGGGCCCACACCGGGGAGCTGTTTTTT,CASSPSRAHTGELFF
TRBJ2-2,-,-,TRBV19,TGTGCCAGTAGTGAGAGTATAGGGGAGCTGTTTTTT,CASSESIGELFF
TRBJ2-1,-,-,TRBV29-1,TGCAGCGTTGGGGGCCCACAAGGAAGTCCGCAGTTCTTC,CSVGGPQGSPQFF
TRBJ2-1,-,TRBD2,TRBV7-6,TGTGCCAGCAGCCCCCGGGTAGCGGGAGAGGGCTCCTACAATGAGCAGTTCTTC,CASSPRVAGEGSYNEQFF
TRBJ2-7,-,TRBD2,TRBV7-9,TGTGCCAGCAGCTCTAGCGGGAGGGCCACCTACGAGCAGTACTTC,CASSSSGRATYEQYF
TRBJ2-3,-,-,TRBV27,TGTGCCAGCAGTTTAAGGACCAAGGGGGGCACAGATACGCAGTATTTT,CASSLRTKGGTDTQYF
TRBJ2-2,-,TRBD2,TRBV3-1/TRBV3-2,TGTGCCAGCAGCCAAGGAGAACTAGCGGGAGTTGGGGAGCTGTTTTTT,CASSQGELAGVGELFF
TRBJ2-1,-,TRBD2,TRBV9,TGTGCCAGCAGCGTAGCGGGGGGAGACGGTCGGCAGTTCTTC,CASSVAGGDGRQFF
TRBJ2-2,-,TRBD1,TRBV6-6,TGTGCCAGTCAGGGGGTTTCGACCGGGGAGCTGTTTTTT,CASQGVSTGELFF
TRBJ1-5,few,-,TRBV19,TGTGCCAGTAGATCGGAGGGTTATGTGCCCCAGCATTTT,CASRSEGYVPQHF
TRBJ2-7,-,-,TRBV2,TGTGCCAGCAGTCGACTGCAGGGCAATAGCGAGCAGTACTTC,CASSRLQGNSEQYF
TRBJ2-2,-,-,TRBV24-1,TGTGCCACCAGTGATTTTGGCGGGCAGGCGAACACCGGGGAGCTGTTTTTT,CATSDFGGQANTGELFF
TRBJ2-3,-,-,TRBV18,TGTGCCAGCTCGTCGGGACTCAGCACAGATACGCAGTATTTT,CASSSGLSTDTQYF
TRBJ1-1,-,-,TRBV7-2,TGTGCCAGCAGCCAGGACAGTCGCTACGAGGCTTTCTTT,CASSQDSRYEAFF
TRBJ2-7,-,TRBD1,TRBV6-6,TGTGCCAGCGGGTTGCGGACAGGGGGTTCCTACGAGCAGTACTTC,CASGLRTGGSYEQYF
TRBJ1-2,-,TRBD1,TRBV27,TGTGCCAGCAGTTTCCACGACAGGGGGCGAGGCTACACCTTC,CASSFHDRGRGYTF
TRBJ2-3,-,TRBD2,TRBV6-2/TRBV6-3,TGTGCCAGCAGTTACGAGACGAGGCGGGGGATGGACACAGATACGCAGTATTTT,CASSYETRRGMDTDTQYF
TRBJ1-5,-,-,TRBV6-2/TRBV6-3,TGTGCCAGCAGCCCCATCTCTACAGTGTATAGCAATCAGCCCCAGCATTTT,CASSPISTVYSNQPQHF
TRBJ1-1,-,-,TRBV28,TGTGCCAGCAGTTCCAGACGGGAATGGTTCTTT,CASSSRREWFF
TRBJ1-2,-,-,TRBV6-5,TGTGCCAGCAGTTACTTTTCAGGGAAGGGTTATGGCTACACCTTC,CASSYFSGKGYGYTF
TRBJ1-6,-,TRBD1,TRBV7-8,TGTGCCAGCAGCTTAATGGGTTTGGGGACAGGGAATTCACCCCTCCACTTT,CASSLMGLGTGNSPLHF
TRBJ2-7,once,-,TRBV21-1,TGTGCCAGCAGCTTCTACTACGAGCAGTACTTC,CASSFYYEQYF
TRBJ1-2,-,TRBD1,TRBV29-1,TGCAGCTACGGACAGGGAAAGACGAACTATGGCTACACCTTC,CSYGQGKTNYGYTF
TRBJ1-5,-,-,TRBV5-6,TGTGCCAGCAGCTTGTTCCCGGTAGTCAGCAATCAGCCCCAGCATTTT,CASSLFPVVSNQPQHF
TRBJ1-4,-,TRBD1,TRBV5-6,TGTGCCAGCAGCCTCAGACAGGGGGGAACTAATGAAAAACTGTTTTTT,CASSLRQGGTNEKLFF
TRBJ1-4,-,TRBD1,TRBV6-2/TRBV6-3,TGTGCCAGCAGTTACAGGGGGCCGTATGAAAAACTGTTTTTT,CASSYRGPYEKLFF